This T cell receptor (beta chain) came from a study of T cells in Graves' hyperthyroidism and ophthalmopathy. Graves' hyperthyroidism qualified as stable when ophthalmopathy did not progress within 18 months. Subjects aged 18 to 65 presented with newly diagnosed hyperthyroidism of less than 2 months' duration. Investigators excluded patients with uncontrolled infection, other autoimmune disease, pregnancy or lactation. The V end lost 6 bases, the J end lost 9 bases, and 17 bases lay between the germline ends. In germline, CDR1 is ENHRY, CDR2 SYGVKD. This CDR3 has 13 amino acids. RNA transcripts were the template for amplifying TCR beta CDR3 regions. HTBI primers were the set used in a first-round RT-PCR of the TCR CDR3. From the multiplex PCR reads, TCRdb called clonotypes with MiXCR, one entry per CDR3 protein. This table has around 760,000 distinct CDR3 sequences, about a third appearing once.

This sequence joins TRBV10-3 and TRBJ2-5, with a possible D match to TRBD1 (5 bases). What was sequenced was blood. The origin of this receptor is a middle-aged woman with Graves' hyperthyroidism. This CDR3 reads CAISREGNQPQYF. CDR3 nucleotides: TGTGCCATCAGCAGGGAAGGGAATCAGCCCCAGTACTTC.